Listed here are 24 T cell receptor beta chains from one sample, sequenced in a study of metastatic and nonmetastatic thyroid tumors. TCRdb re-called clones via MiXCR from the PCR reads. This sample has approximately 84,000 clones, with 14% to 15% found just once. Treatment of any kind had been given to no patient before thyroid surgery. The material sequenced was blood. The source is a female donor with papillary thyroid cancer or a benign thyroid nodule (not recorded which). Some clones in this sample may be carry-over from other donors' samples.

This clone has ten or more counts. This chain links TRBV4-2 with TRBJ1-2; 7 nucleotides match TRBD1. V lost 4 bases to trimming and J lost 6 bases; unmatched junction nucleotides: 8. Germline values: CDR1 LGHNA, CDR2 YNFKEQ. The CDR3 is made up of 14 amino acids. The CDR3 sequence: CASSLELTGDGYTF. The DNA for the CDR3 is TGTGCCAGCAGCCTAGAGCTTACAGGGGATGGCTACACCTTC.

The sample holds many counts of this clone. The chain links TRBV6-1 to TRBJ2-7, with D possibly being TRBD1 (6 bases). CDR3 size: 15 residues. V lost 2 bases, J lost 2 bases, and 13 bases lay in between. Germline V gene lookup returns CDR1 MNHNS and CDR2 SASEGT. The DNA of the CDR3 is TGTGCCAGCAGTGAAATTCCACAGGGTACCTACGAGCAGTACTTC. Protein: CASSEIPQGTYEQYF.

In the case of this clone: A read error is possible here, since a much larger clone lies one base away. The chain carries TRBV9 and TRBJ2-2; D call uncertain. The CDR3 has 17 residues. V was shortened by 4 bases and J by 1 base, with 17 bases between the two germline ends. The germline V gene encodes CDR1 SGDLS and CDR2 YYNGEE. In DNA, the CDR3 is TGTGCCAGCAGCCCTCCCTGGGTCATTCAGAACACCGGGGAGCTGTTTTTT. Translating gives CASSPPWVIQNTGELFF.

Concerning this clone: A read error may be the cause here, since a much bigger clone is one base away. This chain links TRBV6-2 or TRBV6-3 with TRBJ2-3; D is unresolved. Germline-derived CDR1 and CDR2 are MNHEY and SVGEGT. V was pared by 3 bases and J by 1 base, with 8 bases between. The CDR3 extends over 14 amino acids. The CDR3 protein is CASSYWSGTDTQYF. CDR3 DNA: TGTGCCAGCAGTTATTGGTCGGGCACAGATACGCAGTATTTT.

On this clone: This sequence may be a read error, since a much larger clone differs from it by one base. V usage is TRBV20-1 and J usage is TRBJ2-7, with a tentative D call TRBD2 (6 bases). V was shortened by 3 bases and J by 6 bases, with 24 bases between the two germline ends. Germline values: CDR1 DFQATT, CDR2 SNEGSKA (reference sequence). The CDR3 runs to 16 residues. The CDR3 loop reads CSASGRFSAEGFEQYF. The CDR3 DNA reads TGCAGTGCTAGTGGCAGGTTCTCGGCGGAGGGGTTCGAGCAGTACTTC.

In its sample, this clone was seen a few times. J is TRBJ2-3 and V is TRBV27, with D possibly TRBD2 on 7 matching bases. The CDR3 covers 15 residues. V gave up 3 bases and J gave up 3 bases, with 13 bases separating them. In germline, CDR1 is MNHEY, CDR2 SMNVEV (reference sequence). The CDR3: CASSFGRGTTDTQYF. DNA for the CDR3: TGTGCCAGCAGTTTTGGGCGGGGGACAACAGATACGCAGTATTTT.

This clone was observed at least ten times. The chain combines TRBV6-2 or TRBV6-3 with TRBJ2-7, with 7 bases matching TRBD2. The CDR3 has 14 residues. CDR1 is MNHEY and CDR2 is SVGEGT in the germline V gene. Unmatched junction bases numbered 7, after V lost 7 bases and J lost 1 base. CDR3 nucleotide sequence: TGTGCCAGCACCAATCGGCGGGGGTCCTACGAGCAGTACTTC. The encoded protein is CASTNRRGSYEQYF.

In this sample, this clone turned up a few times. A much larger clonotype is one base distant, so this may be a read error. The V gene is TRBV24-1, the J gene TRBJ2-5; no clear D. CDR3 length: 12 residues. The germline gives CDR1 KGHDR, CDR2 SFDVKD. DNA for the CDR3: TGTGCCACCAGTGACCTTGAAGAGACCAAGTACTTC. Translation gives CATSDLEETKYF.

This clone was recorded at least ten times. The chain carries TRBV5-1 and TRBJ1-5, with D possibly TRBD1 on 5 matching bases. The CDR3 is 13 residues long. The germline gives CDR1 SGHRS, CDR2 YFSETQ. V was trimmed by 3 bases and J by 3 bases, leaving 7 bases between them. The CDR3, as DNA: TGCGCCAGCAGCTACGGGGCCAATCAGCCCCAGCATTTT. It specifies CASSYGANQPQHF.

This clone was recorded many times. The chain recombines TRBV20-1 with TRBJ2-2; the D is unclear. The CDR3 consists of 14 residues. The V end was cut by 2 bases, the J end by 4 bases, with 11 bases between. Germline V gene lookup returns CDR1 DFQATT and CDR2 SNEGSKA (reference sequence). Here the CDR3 DNA reads TGCAGTGCTAGATTGGCACAGATCACCGGGGAGCTGTTTTTT. Translation gives CSARLAQITGELFF.

This clone was detected ten times or more. The chain uses TRBV30 and TRBJ2-1, with 11 nucleotides matching TRBD2. This CDR3 is 16 amino acids long. J gave up 0 bases and V 2 bases, and 3 bases lay outside the gene matches. Germline V gene data show CDR1 as GTSNPN and CDR2 as SVGIG (reference sequence). CDR3 sequence reads: CAWSMGLAVSYNEQFF. CDR3 nucleotide sequence: TGTGCCTGGAGTATGGGACTAGCGGTCTCCTACAATGAGCAGTTCTTC.

This clone occurred many times. The J gene is TRBJ2-1, the V gene TRBV3-1; TRBD1 matches 9 bases. The CDR3 is made up of 15 amino acids. CDR1 and CDR2 (germline): LGHDT, YNNKEL (reference sequence). Trimming at V came to 3 bases and at J to 6 bases, leaving 6 bases not matched to a gene. The CDR3 sequence: CASSHGTGFPNEQFF. The CDR3 DNA follows: TGTGCCAGCAGCCATGGGACAGGGTTTCCCAATGAGCAGTTCTTC.

This clone was recorded at least ten times. The J gene is TRBJ2-3, the V gene TRBV6-1; D is possibly TRBD2 (6 bases). From germline, CDR1 is MNHNS and CDR2 SASEGT. The CDR3 is made up of 15 amino acids. V was cut by 6 bases and J by 1 base, with 14 bases left in between. CDR3 protein: CASRRTTGGTDTQYF. The CDR3 region has the DNA TGTGCCAGCAGGAGAACAACGGGAGGCACAGATACGCAGTATTTT.

This clone was picked up many times. The genes are TRBV5-6 and TRBJ2-1; 8 nucleotides match TRBD2. In germline, CDR1 is SGHDT, CDR2 YYEEEE. The CDR3 has 16 residues. J gave up 0 bases and V 0 bases, and 2 bases lay outside the gene matches. The CDR3 sequence: CASSLGRGGSYNEQFF. For the CDR3, the DNA is TGTGCCAGCAGCTTGGGACGGGGGGGCTCCTACAATGAGCAGTTCTTC.

About this clone: This could be a read error, since a much larger clone is one nucleotide away. The chain recombines TRBV11-2 with TRBJ2-4; tentatively, D is TRBD1 (5 bases). Germline CDR1 reads SGHAT; CDR2 reads FQNNGV. V was pared by 4 bases and J by 4 bases, with 17 bases between. The CDR3 extends over 16 amino acids. The CDR3 DNA sequence: TGTGCCAGCAGCTCACCCCAGGGTTACCGAAAAAACATTCAGTACTTC. This sequence encodes CASSSPQGYRKNIQYF. Variable domain in full (rest from reference TRBV11-2 and TRBJ2-4): EAGVAQSPRYKIIEKRQSVAFWCNPISGHATLYWYQQILGQGPKLLIQFQNNGVVDDSQLPKDRFSAERLKGVDSTLKIQPAKLEDSAVYLCASSSPQGYRKNIQYFGAGTRLSVL.

In this sample, this clone turned up many times. In nucleotides, the CDR3 is TGCGCCAGCAGCCAAGCAGTGTCCTACGAGCAGTACTTC. Translation gives CASSQAVSYEQYF. J is TRBJ2-7 and V is TRBV4-1; the D is unclear. The germline V gene has CDR1 MGHRA and CDR2 YSYEKL. V lost 1 base and J 1 base, leaving 5 bases between the germline ends. This CDR3 has 13 residues.

This clone appeared many times. The J gene is TRBJ1-6, the V gene TRBV20-1, with TRBD1 identical over 7 bases. Trimming at V came to 3 bases and at J to 9 bases, leaving 8 bases not matched to a gene. CDR3 length: 14 amino acids. Germline loops: CDR1 DFQATT, CDR2 SNEGSKA (reference sequence). The CDR3 region is CSASLTGTGSPLHF. The CDR3 DNA is TGCAGTGCTAGCCTGACAGGGACGGGTTCACCCCTCCACTTT.

This clone appeared many times. Its ends do not fully match the called genes, so a read error is possible. CDR3 in amino acids: CASSLGTGGEQFF. In DNA, the CDR3 is TGTGCTAGCAGCCTCGGGACAGGGGGTGAGCAGTTCTTC. The gene calls are TRBV7-7 and TRBJ2-1; TRBD1 aligns across 11 bases. The CDR3 contains 13 residues. Germline CDR1 and CDR2: SSHAT and FNYEAQ (reference sequence).

This clone was recorded many times. V gene TRBV27 combines with J gene TRBJ2-2; unclear D gene. CDR1 is MNHEY and CDR2 is SMNVEV in the germline V gene (reference sequence). The CDR3 length is 13 residues. The V and J ends lost 3 bases and 7 bases respectively, with 9 bases between them. CDR3 protein: CASSFSANGELFF. Here the CDR3 DNA reads TGTGCCAGCAGTTTCAGCGCGAACGGGGAGCTGTTTTTT.

In its sample, this clone was seen many times. The chain has TRBV30 and TRBJ2-7; D is ambiguous. V was pared by 0 bases and J by 3 bases, with 6 bases between. CDR1 is GTSNPN and CDR2 is SVGIG in the germline V gene (reference sequence). The CDR3 runs 12 residues. The CDR3 DNA follows: TGTGCCTGGAGTGTGATGGGCTACGAGCAGTACTTC. Protein sequence: CAWSVMGYEQYF.

The gene calls are TRBV7-2 and TRBJ1-1; perhaps TRBD1 as D (5 bases). Germline assignment: CDR1 SGHTA and CDR2 FQGNSA. The CDR3 extends over 14 amino acids. V was clipped by 6 bases and J by 1 base, with 12 bases between them. As DNA, the CDR3 is TGTGCCAGCAGATTCGGCAGGGAGAACACTGAAGCTTTCTTT. This codes for CASRFGRENTEAFF.

This clone has a count of ten or more. The rearrangement joins TRBV7-9 to TRBJ1-2; a weak D match, TRBD1 (5 bases). Germline lookup yields CDR1 SEHNR and CDR2 FQNEAQ (reference sequence). V lost 2 bases and J lost 6, with 13 bases in between. CDR3 size: 14 residues. CDR3 residues: CASSLRSGLDGYTF. CDR3 DNA sequence: TGTGCCAGCAGCTTAAGATCAGGGCTGGATGGCTACACCTTC.

The rearrangement joins TRBV7-2 to TRBJ2-3; no clear D gene. The length of the CDR3 is 14 residues. V lost 4 bases, J lost 2 bases, and 10 bases lay in between. Germline V gene lookup returns CDR1 SGHTA and CDR2 FQGNSA. The CDR3 is CASSSDISTDTQYF. As DNA, the CDR3 is TGTGCCAGCAGCTCCGACATTTCCACAGATACGCAGTATTTT.

Many counts were recorded for this clone. The CDR3 loop reads CASSLSQLSYEQYF. The CDR3 DNA reads as TGCGCCAGCAGCTTGAGCCAACTCTCCTACGAGCAGTACTTC. The chain links TRBV5-1 to TRBJ2-7; no clear D gene. V lost 1 base, J lost 0 bases, and 8 bases lay in between. The germline V gene encodes CDR1 SGHRS and CDR2 YFSETQ. The CDR3 loop spans 14 amino acids.